A single sample is the source of the 28 T cell receptor beta chains below, sequenced in a study of T cells after yellow fever vaccination. TCRdb recomputed calls from the 5' RACE reads with MiXCR, one row per CDR3 protein. This table has some 120,000 distinct CDR3 sequences, approximately 8.4% appearing once. The input for sequencing was CD8+ T cells sorted from PBMCs, taken on the day of the yellow fever booster vaccination. The receptors here all came from a man between 18 and 35 years old who received the YFV17D yellow fever vaccine.

This rearrangement joins TRBV18 to TRBJ2-5; 9 bases map to TRBD1. This CDR3 contains 15 residues. J was trimmed by 4 bases and V by 4 bases; bases with no gene match: 7. Germline V gene sequence: CDR1 KGHSH, CDR2 LQKENI. Here the CDR3 DNA reads TGTGCCAGCTCACTGGACAGGGGAGGCGGAGAGACCCAGTACTTC. The encoded protein is CASSLDRGGGETQYF.

This sequence joins TRBV6-5 and TRBJ1-2, with a possible D match to TRBD1 (6 bases). In germline, CDR1 is MNHEY, CDR2 SVGAGI. V was cut by 4 bases and J by 5 bases, with 17 bases left in between. CDR3 length: 15 amino acids. In DNA, the CDR3 is TGTGCCAGCAGTTTATCTACGAGGGGGATGTATGGCTACACCTTC. This encodes CASSLSTRGMYGYTF.

The genes are TRBV12-3 or TRBV12-4 and TRBJ2-1, with 9 bases aligning to TRBD1. The CDR3 is made up of 16 amino acids. The junction had 12 bases not matched to a gene; V was cut back by 5 bases and J by 7 bases. In nucleotides, the CDR3 is TGTGCCAGCAGTCCTGGGACAGGGAGGTTGAGGAATGAGCAGTTCTTC. Amino acid sequence: CASSPGTGRLRNEQFF.

This clonotype was found many times. The V and J genes are TRBV6-2 or TRBV6-3 and TRBJ1-1; no reliable D call. The germline gives CDR1 MNHEY, CDR2 SVGEGT. Trimming stripped 6 bases from V and 2 bases from J, with 4 bases between. This CDR3 is built from 11 residues. CDR3 nucleotides: TGTGCCAGCAGGCTAAACACTGAAGCTTTCTTT. Translating it yields CASRLNTEAFF.

V usage is TRBV12-3 or TRBV12-4 and J usage is TRBJ1-5, with D perhaps matching TRBD1 (6 bases). The CDR3 has 15 amino acids. The V gene lost 5 bases and the J gene lost 7 bases, with 18 bases spanning the gap. CDR3 DNA: TGTGCCAGCAGTCTGCGGACAGAATACCTCCAGCCCCAGCATTTT. This translates into CASSLRTEYLQPQHF.

The chain joins TRBV4-3 to TRBJ2-2; D is possibly TRBD1 or TRBD2 (5 bases each). This CDR3 comprises 16 residues. Trimming removed 8 bases at V and 4 bases at J, with 20 bases between. Germline CDR1 reads LGHNA; CDR2 reads YSLEER. The CDR3 sequence is CASQKLRGSFTGELFF. The DNA of the CDR3 is TGCGCCAGCCAGAAATTGAGGGGCAGTTTCACCGGGGAGCTGTTTTTT.

The chain couples TRBV5-6 to TRBJ1-3; 10 bases are a match to TRBD1. V shed 2 bases, J shed 4 bases, and the junction held 9 bases outside the gene matches. CDR3 length: 17 amino acids. The germline CDR1 and CDR2 sequences are SGHDT and YYEEEE. The CDR3 DNA is TGTGCCAGCAGCTTCCGGGGGGGACAGGGGAGAGGAAACACCATATATTTT. The encoded protein is CASSFRGGQGRGNTIYF.

The chain carries TRBV7-9 and TRBJ2-6; D ambiguous. This CDR3 contains 15 residues. Germline lookup yields CDR1 SEHNR and CDR2 FQNEAQ (reference sequence). Trimming took off 5 bases at V and 1 base at J, with 9 bases between the two ends. This CDR3 is CASSGTESGANVLTF. CDR3 DNA: TGTGCCAGCAGCGGTACTGAGTCTGGGGCCAACGTCCTGACTTTC.

This clonotype was counted many times. CDR3 coding DNA: TGCAGCGTGCGAACCCCGGAGACAGGGGGCACTGAAGCTTTCTTT. This codes for CSVRTPETGGTEAFF. This chain links TRBV29-1 with TRBJ1-1; 9 bases fit TRBD1. Trimming took 6 bases from V and 4 from J; bases not matched to a gene: 12. CDR3 length: 15 residues. From germline, CDR1 is SQVTM and CDR2 ANQGSEA. The complete variable domain, with remaining parts taken from reference TRBV29-1 and TRBJ1-1, reads SAVISQKPSRDICQRGTSLTIQCQVDSQVTMMFWYRQQPGQSLTLIATANQGSEATYESGFVIDKFPISRPNLTFSTLTVSNMSPEDSSIYLCSVRTPETGGTEAFFGQGTRLTVV.

The chain carries TRBV13 and TRBJ2-5; D possibly matches TRBD1 or TRBD2 (5 bases each). From germline, CDR1 is PRHDT and CDR2 FYEKMQ (reference sequence). The CDR3 has 15 amino acids. V gave up 5 bases and J gave up 9 bases, with 22 bases separating them. The CDR3 sequence: CASSPRTGPEGAQYF. CDR3 nucleotide sequence: TGTGCCAGCAGCCCGCGGACGGGACCAGAAGGGGCCCAGTACTTC.

Ten or more counts support this clonotype. The V gene is TRBV12-3 or TRBV12-4, the J gene TRBJ1-1, with D unresolved. Trimming removed 5 bases at V and 5 bases at J, with 15 bases between. The CDR3 runs to 14 residues. The CDR3 nucleotides are TGTGCCAGCAGTCCACCTTGGGGTAGGACTGAAGCTTTCTTT. Its translation is CASSPPWGRTEAFF.

The sample holds many counts of this clonotype. The chain carries TRBV3-1 and TRBJ2-5; possible D gene TRBD2, 5 bases. From germline, CDR1 is LGHDT and CDR2 YNNKEL (reference sequence). The V end lost 1 base, the J end lost 12 bases, and 27 bases lay between the germline ends. The CDR3 covers 17 residues. Written as DNA, the CDR3 is TGTGCCAGCAGCCAAGGGGTGGCACACATCTACGGGGTGGGGAAGTACTTC. It encodes CASSQGVAHIYGVGKYF.

As concerns this clonotype: An end of the junction does not agree with germline; a read error may underlie this. The rearrangement joins TRBV4-1 to TRBJ1-3; TRBD1 might be the D (5 bases). The CDR3 has 13 residues. Per germline, CDR1 MGHRA and CDR2 YSYEKL. The CDR3 sequence: CASSKEGGNTIYF. The CDR3 DNA is TGCGCCAGCAGCAAAGAGGGGGGAAACACCATATATTTT.

The sample holds a few counts of this clonotype. This chain links TRBV11-2 with TRBJ2-3, with D possibly TRBD2 on 7 matching bases. Germline V gives CDR1 SGHAT, CDR2 FQNNGV. V lost 5 bases and J lost 7, with 22 bases in between. This CDR3 has 16 residues. This CDR3 is CASSLAPGEGVNTQYF. CDR3 in DNA: TGTGCCAGCAGCCTAGCCCCCGGGGAGGGGGTAAATACGCAGTATTTT.

The V and J genes are TRBV27 and TRBJ2-5, with D possibly matching TRBD2 (6 bases). Looked up from germline, CDR1 is MNHEY and CDR2 is SMNVEV (reference sequence). There are 17 residues in the CDR3. Trimming removed 6 bases at V and 5 bases at J, with 25 bases between. Here the CDR3 DNA reads TGTGCCAGCAGCCTGTCTAGCGCGGGTGCCGGATGGGAGACCCAGTACTTC. Its protein is CASSLSSAGAGWETQYF.

This sequence joins TRBV7-9 and TRBJ1-1; unclear D gene. Trimming left V 0 bases short and J 0 bases short, with 8 bases between. Germline assignment: CDR1 SEHNR and CDR2 FQNEAQ (reference sequence). This CDR3 is 15 amino acids long. This chain's CDR3 is CASSLAQQMNTEAFF. The CDR3 DNA is TGTGCCAGCAGCTTAGCCCAACAGATGAACACTGAAGCTTTCTTT.

The chain couples TRBV12-3 or TRBV12-4 to TRBJ2-7; the D is unclear. V lost 3 bases, J lost 2 bases, and 11 bases lay in between. The CDR3 has 14 amino acids. The CDR3 DNA follows: TGTGCCAGCAGTTTTGGGCCTCCCCCCTACGAGCAGTACTTC. Protein: CASSFGPPPYEQYF.

This clonotype turned up a few times. V and J are TRBV6-2 or TRBV6-3 and TRBJ2-5; 8 nucleotides line up with TRBD2. Unmatched junction bases numbered 10, after V lost 2 bases and J lost 2 bases. Per germline, CDR1 MNHEY and CDR2 SVGEGT. The CDR3 spans 17 residues. The DNA for the CDR3 is TGTGCCAGCAGTTACGACCCTGTGCGGGGGGCACAAGAGACCCAGTACTTC. Encoded protein: CASSYDPVRGAQETQYF.

The chain uses TRBV20-1 and TRBJ2-3, with 11 bases aligning to TRBD2. The CDR3 contains 14 residues. V was pared by 4 bases and J by 1 base, with 1 base of the junction left unmatched. Germline assignment: CDR1 DFQATT and CDR2 SNEGSKA (reference sequence). The CDR3 nucleotides are TGCAGTGCTATACTAGCGGGGGGCACAGATACGCAGTATTTT. Protein: CSAILAGGTDTQYF.

Ten or more counts support this clonotype. This sequence joins TRBV4-3 and TRBJ2-1; 13 nucleotides match TRBD2. Germline trimming cut 2 bases from V and 6 bases from J; bases unmatched to any gene: 1. This CDR3 is built from 15 residues. Germline CDR1 LGHNA, CDR2 YSLEER. This CDR3 reads CASSQTSGGANEQFF. DNA for the CDR3: TGCGCCAGCAGCCAAACTAGCGGGGGGGCCAATGAGCAGTTCTTC.

The sample holds many counts of this clonotype. The chain links TRBV9 to TRBJ2-3; TRBD2 aligns across 8 bases. The germline CDR1 and CDR2 sequences are SGDLS and YYNGEE. This CDR3 is 17 amino acids long. After removal of 0 bases from V and 6 bases from J, the junction contained 12 bases not matched to a gene. CDR3 sequence: CASSVGVAGWGRDTQYF. The CDR3, as DNA: TGTGCCAGCAGCGTAGGAGTAGCGGGGTGGGGTAGGGATACGCAGTATTTT. Looking up the rest from reference TRBV9 and TRBJ2-3 gives the full variable domain: DSGVTQTPKHLITATGQRVTLRCSPRSGDLSVYWYQQSLDQGLQFLIQYYNGEERAKGNILERFSAQQFPDLHSELNLSSLELGDSALYFCASSVGVAGWGRDTQYFGPGTRLTVL.

This clonotype appeared many times. The chain recombines TRBV7-6 with TRBJ2-7, with D unresolved. Germline CDR1 and CDR2: SGHVS and FNYEAQ. V dropped 1 base and J dropped 3 bases, with 7 bases sitting between them. The CDR3 length is 13 residues. The CDR3 region has the DNA TGTGCCAGCAGCTTAGACGGATTCTACGAGCAGTACTTC. It specifies CASSLDGFYEQYF.

Only a few counts were recorded for this clonotype. The rearrangement joins TRBV7-8 to TRBJ2-1; 9 bases map to TRBD2. The CDR3 covers 16 residues. V lost 6 bases to trimming and J lost 7 bases; unmatched junction nucleotides: 13. The germline CDR1 and CDR2 sequences are SGHVS and FQNEAQ. This CDR3 reads CASRARASGAKNEQFF. As DNA, the CDR3 is TGTGCCAGCAGAGCCAGGGCTAGCGGGGCCAAAAATGAGCAGTTCTTC.

The sample holds a few counts of this clonotype. The chain has TRBV4-3 and TRBJ2-5; D assignment may be TRBD1 or TRBD2 (5 bases each). The CDR3 spans 18 residues. Looked up from germline, CDR1 is LGHNA and CDR2 is YSLEER. V dropped 0 bases and J dropped 2 bases, with 19 bases sitting between them. The CDR3 loop is CASSQDGFLGAIQETQYF. In nucleotides, the CDR3 is TGCGCCAGCAGCCAAGATGGATTCCTCGGGGCGATACAAGAGACCCAGTACTTC.

This sequence joins TRBV20-1 and TRBJ2-7, with no clear D. This CDR3 is 13 amino acids long. Germline V gene data show CDR1 as DFQATT and CDR2 as SNEGSKA (reference sequence). The V gene lost 1 base and the J gene lost 6 bases, with 13 bases spanning the gap. The CDR3: CSARGPSDGEQYV. CDR3 nucleotide sequence: TGCAGTGCTAGAGGCCCTTCAGACGGCGAGCAGTACGTC.

This clonotype was found many times. J is TRBJ2-6 and V is TRBV30, with unresolved D. Per germline, CDR1 GTSNPN and CDR2 SVGIG (reference sequence). The CDR3 is 14 residues long. Deletions cut 6 bases from V and 0 bases from J, with 9 bases between. The CDR3 region is CACQKDSGANVLTF. CDR3 DNA sequence: TGTGCCTGCCAGAAAGACTCTGGGGCCAACGTCCTGACTTTC.

The genes are TRBV10-3 and TRBJ1-2; 9 bases are a match to TRBD1. V shed 0 bases, J shed 4 bases, and the junction held 3 bases outside the gene matches. Germline V gene data show CDR1 as ENHRY and CDR2 as SYGVKD. The CDR3 runs 15 residues. CDR3 sequence: CAISESTGGIYGYTF. CDR3 bases: TGTGCCATCAGTGAGTCAACAGGGGGCATCTATGGCTACACCTTC.

This clonotype was recorded a few times. This chain links TRBV6-4 with TRBJ1-4; a possible D gene is TRBD1 (6 bases). V was pared by 7 bases and J by 6 bases, with 21 bases between. From germline, CDR1 is MRHNA and CDR2 SNTAGT. This CDR3 is built from 16 residues. The CDR3 region is CASNTGHSTRHEKLFF. CDR3 nucleotide sequence: TGTGCCAGCAACACGGGACATTCGACAAGACATGAAAAACTGTTTTTT.